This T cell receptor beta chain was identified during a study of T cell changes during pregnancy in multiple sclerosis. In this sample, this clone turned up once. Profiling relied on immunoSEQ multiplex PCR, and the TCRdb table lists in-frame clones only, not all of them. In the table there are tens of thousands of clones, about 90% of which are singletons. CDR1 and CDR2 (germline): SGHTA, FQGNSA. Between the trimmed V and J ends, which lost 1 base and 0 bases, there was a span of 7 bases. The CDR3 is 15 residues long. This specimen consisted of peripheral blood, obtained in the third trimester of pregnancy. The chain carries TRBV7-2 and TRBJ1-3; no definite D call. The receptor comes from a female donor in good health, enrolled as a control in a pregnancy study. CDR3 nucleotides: TGTGCCAGCAGCTTAGGAGCAATCTCTGGAAACACCATATATTTT. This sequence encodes CASSLGAISGNTIYF.